The 22 T cell receptor beta chains presented below share a single source sample, sequenced in a study of T cells in women clearing cervical HPV infection. Only in-frame clones appear in the TCRdb table, and some are missing; sequencing was by immunoSEQ multiplex PCR. With about 41,000 clones in the sample, the ten largest clones hold about 8%. The sample comprised blood buffy coat. Receptors were obtained from a woman aged 18 to 75 with a cervical HPV16 infection that either progressed to CIN3+ or cleared (not recorded which).

The part of the CDR3 DNA that was read is TGCGCCAGCAGCTTAGGGGCGGGGGGAGAGACC. Residues: CASSLGAGGET. The full CDR3 reads CASSLGAGGETQYF. The chain combines TRBV5-1 with TRBJ2-5; 8 nucleotides match TRBD2. The missing CDR3 end, 3 residues past where the read stops, is filled in from the germline J gene. Germline CDR1 is SGHRS and CDR2 is YFSETQ. The CDR3 has 14 amino acids. Trimming cost V 2 bases and J 4 bases; bases outside gene matches: 4.

Of note for this clone: The sequence runs out 3 residues before the end of the CDR3; the remainder is reconstructed from the germline J gene. J is TRBJ2-5 and V is TRBV11-3, with D unclear. CDR1 and CDR2 (germline): SGHNT, YENEEA. CDR3 size: 13 residues. V lost 2 bases and J 3 bases, leaving 7 bases between the germline ends. CDR3 loop: CASSLIREETQYF. The CDR3 DNA, read in part, is TGTGCCAGCAGCTTAATACGGGAAGAGACC. The entire variable domain, with the rest obtained from reference TRBV11-3 and TRBJ2-5, is as follows: EAGVVQSPRYKIIEKKQPVAFWCNPISGHNTLYWYLQNLGQGPELLIRYENEEAVDDSQLPKDRFSAERLKGVDSTLKIQPAELGDSAVYLCASSLIREETQYFGPGTRLLVL.

The CDR3 DNA, read in part, is TGCAGTGCTACCAGACAGGGACAAGAGACC. Translated, it gives CSATRQGQET. The full CDR3 protein is CSATRQGQETQYF. The chain carries TRBV20-1 and TRBJ2-5; the match to TRBD1 covers 7 bases. Read data end 3 residues before the CDR3 end; the end is taken from the germline J gene. The CDR3 contains 13 residues. V shed 4 bases, J shed 2 bases, and the junction held 4 bases outside the gene matches. The V gene's germline CDR1 is DFQATT and CDR2 SNEGSKA (reference sequence).

To note about this clone: The DNA ends 3 residues before the CDR3 does, and the rest of the CDR3 is filled in from the germline J gene. The chain recombines TRBV11-2 with TRBJ2-4; D gene ambiguous. The V gene's germline CDR1 is SGHAT and CDR2 FQNNGV. The CDR3 has 13 residues. V was cut by 0 bases and J by 9 bases, with 9 bases left in between. The CDR3 bases that were read are TGTGCCAGCAGCTTAGATAGGGCCCGCATT. Translated: CASSLDRARI. The CDR3 as a whole reads CASSLDRARIQYF.

In the case of this clone: Read coverage stops 3 residues before the CDR3 terminus; the germline J gene supplies the remainder. The V call is TRBV5-6, the J call TRBJ2-7, with 8 bases identical to TRBD2. Germline values: CDR1 SGHDT, CDR2 YYEEEE. The CDR3 length is 15 residues. V gave up 0 bases and J gave up 2 bases; unmatched junction bases: 4. The part of the CDR3 DNA that was read is TGTGCCAGCAGCTTGGGGACTAGCAGTCCCTACGAG. This sequence encodes CASSLGTSSPYE. The full CDR3 protein reads CASSLGTSSPYEQYF.

As concerns this clone: Read coverage stops 3 residues before the CDR3 terminus; the germline J gene supplies the remainder. The chain carries TRBV2 and TRBJ2-1, with 10 bases lining up with TRBD2. This CDR3 is built from 15 residues. Unmatched junction bases numbered 6, after V lost 4 bases and J lost 6 bases. From germline, CDR1 is SNHLY and CDR2 FYNNEI. The CDR3 DNA, read in part, is TGTGCCAGCAGTGTGCAGCGGGGGGGCCTCAATGAG. Its protein is CASSVQRGGLNE. The whole CDR3 protein reads CASSVQRGGLNEQFF. The variable domain in full, completed from reference TRBV2 and TRBJ2-1, reads EPEVTQTPSHQVTQMGQEVILRCVPISNHLYFYWYRQILGQKVEFLVSFYNNEISEKSEIFDDQFSVERPDGSNFTLKIRSTKLEDSAMYFCASSVQRGGLNEQFFGPGTRLTVL.

In regard to this clone: With the read ending 3 residues before the CDR3 end, the germline J gene is used to fill in that end. This chain connects TRBV4-2 to TRBJ2-1; 7 positions agree with TRBD2. Germline V gene data show CDR1 as LGHNA and CDR2 as YNFKEQ. V shed 3 bases, J shed 5 bases, and the junction held 7 bases outside the gene matches. The CDR3 totals 15 residues. Partial CDR3 DNA: TGTGCCAGCAGCCATTCCGGGACTATCGACAATGAG. Its translation: CASSHSGTIDNE. The whole CDR3 is CASSHSGTIDNEQFF.

Details on this clone: The read halts 3 residues ahead of the CDR3 end, with the missing end drawn from the germline J gene. The chain couples TRBV2 to TRBJ1-3; 7 bases fit TRBD1. This CDR3 has 15 residues. Germline trimming cut 6 bases from V and 0 bases from J; bases unmatched to any gene: 5. Germline V gene data show CDR1 as SNHLY and CDR2 as FYNNEI. The CDR3 is CASSPDRLSGNTIYF. CDR3 bases read: TGTGCCAGCAGCCCGGACAGGCTCTCTGGAAACACC.

With respect to this clone: Sequencing ends 3 residues short of the CDR3 end; the germline J gene provides the rest. The V call is TRBV20-1, the J call TRBJ1-2; D perhaps matches TRBD1 (6 bases). The germline gives CDR1 DFQATT, CDR2 SNEGSKA (reference sequence). The CDR3 runs to 14 residues. Trimming shortened V by 0 bases and J by 3 bases, and 11 bases separated the two germline ends. The CDR3 loop reads CSARDRDKHYGYTF. The CDR3 DNA, read in part, is TGCAGTGCTAGAGACCGGGACAAACACTATGGC.

Comments on this clone: The DNA ends 3 residues before the CDR3 does, and the rest of the CDR3 is filled in from the germline J gene. The rearrangement uses TRBV4-1 and TRBJ2-2; D gene ambiguous. Trimming left V 4 bases short and J 0 bases short, with 12 bases between. From germline, CDR1 is MGHRA and CDR2 YSYEKL. There are 16 residues in the CDR3. The sequenced part of the CDR3 DNA is TGCGCCAGCAGCCCCCCTCTGGGCGCGAACACCGGGGAG. This sequence encodes CASSPPLGANTGE. The full CDR3 protein reads CASSPPLGANTGELFF.

Notes on this clone: The CDR3 extends 3 residues past the end of the read, so its final part is completed from the germline J gene. This chain connects TRBV7-2 to TRBJ1-2, with a weak D call TRBD1 (5 bases). The germline gives CDR1 SGHTA, CDR2 FQGNSA. V lost 4 bases and J lost 5, with 11 bases in between. CDR3 length equals 13 residues. The CDR3 is CASSSGGGYGYTF. The sequenced CDR3 bases are TGTGCCAGCAGCTCGGGGGGGGGATATGGC. The complete variable domain, with remaining parts taken from reference TRBV7-2 and TRBJ1-2, reads GAGVSQSPSNKVTEKGKDVELRCDPISGHTALYWYRQSLGQGLEFLIYFQGNSAPDKSGLPSDRFSAERTGGSVSTLTIQRTQQEDSAVYLCASSSGGGYGYTFGSGTRLTVV.

Of note for this clone: The read ends 3 residues before the CDR3 terminus; that terminus is restored from the germline J gene. V and J are TRBV12-3 or TRBV12-4 and TRBJ2-3; 8 nucleotides agree with TRBD1. V lost 1 base, J lost 6 bases, and 9 bases stayed unmatched. This CDR3 comprises 16 residues. CDR3 residues: CASSLGQGIFPDTQYF. The sequenced part of the CDR3 DNA is TGTGCCAGCAGTTTAGGACAGGGGATTTTTCCCGATACG.

Turning to this clone: The read ends 3 residues early relative to the CDR3; the germline J gene fills the gap. V is TRBV2 and J is TRBJ1-2; 7 bases match TRBD1. The CDR3 sequence is 13 residues long. Germline V gives CDR1 SNHLY, CDR2 FYNNEI. The sequenced part of the CDR3 DNA is TGTGCCAGCCGAACGAAGACAGGGCAGGGC. It is translated as CASRTKTGQG. The CDR3 reads in full as CASRTKTGQGYTF.

As for this clone: The read finishes 3 residues shy of the CDR3 end, and the germline J gene is used to complete it. The chain couples TRBV10-3 to TRBJ2-2, with a tentative D call TRBD1 (6 bases). CDR3 length equals 12 residues. Trimming left V 4 bases short and J 7 bases short, with 7 bases between. The germline CDR1 and CDR2 sequences are ENHRY and SYGVKD. The CDR3 protein is CAISGGHGELFF. The sequenced part of the CDR3 DNA is TGTGCCATCAGTGGGGGACACGGGGAG.

On this clone: The sequenced fragment ends 3 residues before the CDR3 boundary, so the rest is inferred from the germline J gene. The rearrangement joins TRBV2 to TRBJ1-5, with D possibly TRBD1 on 6 matching bases. The V end was cut by 8 bases, the J end by 3 bases, with 23 bases between. This CDR3 contains 17 residues. Per germline, CDR1 SNHLY and CDR2 FYNNEI. The CDR3 DNA, read in part, is TGTGCCAGCTGCGGGAGTTTTAACCGGGACAACAATCAGCCC. This sequence encodes CASCGSFNRDNNQP. The full CDR3 reads CASCGSFNRDNNQPQHF.

Points on this clone: The CDR3 is cut off 3 residues early in the read; its end comes from the germline J gene. The chain employs TRBV2 and TRBJ1-6; D not certain. The CDR3 contains 12 residues. V lost 5 bases and J lost 6, with 5 bases in between. Germline V CDR1 and CDR2: SNHLY, FYNNEI. The DNA read from the CDR3 is TGTGCCAGCAGTTACAGTAATTCACCC. Its translation is CASSYSNSP. The complete CDR3 reads CASSYSNSPLHF.

Notes on this clone: The CDR3 goes on 3 residues after the read ends, and that part is filled in from the germline J gene. The J gene is TRBJ2-5, the V gene TRBV10-2; 9 positions match TRBD1. CDR3 size: 15 residues. The trim removed 3 bases at V and 2 bases at J, leaving 4 bases unmatched. Germline V gene lookup returns CDR1 WSHSY and CDR2 SAAADI. The CDR3 DNA, read in part, is TGCGCCAGCAGTGATCCGGACAGGGGACAAGAGACC. It is translated as CASSDPDRGQET. The full CDR3 sequence reads CASSDPDRGQETQYF.

Turning to this clone: The read terminates 3 residues before the CDR3 end, so the remaining end is supplied by the germline J gene. The chain carries TRBV7-6 and TRBJ1-3, with D perhaps TRBD1 (5 bases). This CDR3 contains 14 residues. The germline CDR1 and CDR2 sequences are SGHVS and FNYEAQ. V gave up 8 bases and J gave up 1 base, with 12 bases separating them. Partial CDR3 DNA: TGTGCCAGCGGGCAGGGAGATTCTGGAAACACC. Its protein is CASGQGDSGNT. In full, the CDR3 reads CASGQGDSGNTIYF.

About this clone: The CDR3 extends 3 residues past the end of the read, so its final part is completed from the germline J gene. The rearrangement joins TRBV19 to TRBJ2-7, with 9 bases lining up with TRBD1. J was trimmed by 4 bases and V by 5 bases; bases with no gene match: 9. Germline CDR1 reads LNHDA; CDR2 reads SQIVND (reference sequence). The CDR3 covers 15 residues. The sequenced part of the CDR3 DNA is TGTGCCAGTAGTCATGGGACAGGGTCTACTTACGAG. Translating it yields CASSHGTGSTYE. In full, the CDR3 is CASSHGTGSTYEQYF.

Of note for this clone: The CDR3 goes on 3 residues after the read ends, and that part is filled in from the germline J gene. The chain recombines TRBV20-1 with TRBJ2-2, with 12 bases aligning to TRBD2. In germline, CDR1 is DFQATT, CDR2 SNEGSKA (reference sequence). The CDR3 length is 19 residues. Trimming at V came to 2 bases and at J to 1 base, leaving 11 bases not matched to a gene. This CDR3 reads CSARFPHQLAGGNTGELFF. The CDR3 bases that were read are TGCAGTGCTAGATTCCCTCATCAACTAGCGGGAGGGAACACCGGGGAG.

Turning to this clone: Read data end 3 residues before the CDR3 end; the end is taken from the germline J gene. The chain links TRBV7-9 to TRBJ2-2; perhaps TRBD1 as D (6 bases). This CDR3 comprises 14 residues. V shed 5 bases and J shed 1 base, with 8 bases lying between them. The germline gives CDR1 SEHNR, CDR2 FQNEAQ (reference sequence). The CDR3 here is CASSTDRNTGELFF. CDR3 DNA (partial): TGTGCCAGCAGCACGGACAGGAACACCGGGGAG.

Regarding this clone: With the read ending 3 residues before the CDR3 end, the germline J gene is used to fill in that end. The genes are TRBV4-1 and TRBJ2-1; tentative D call: TRBD1 (6 bases). Germline V gene data show CDR1 as MGHRA and CDR2 as YSYEKL. The V end was cut by 3 bases, the J end by 4 bases, with 16 bases between. The CDR3 extends over 16 amino acids. The part of the CDR3 DNA that was read is TGCGCCAGCAGCCATCCGGACAGCGCTATGTACAATGAG. It codes for CASSHPDSAMYNE. The complete CDR3 sequence is CASSHPDSAMYNEQFF.